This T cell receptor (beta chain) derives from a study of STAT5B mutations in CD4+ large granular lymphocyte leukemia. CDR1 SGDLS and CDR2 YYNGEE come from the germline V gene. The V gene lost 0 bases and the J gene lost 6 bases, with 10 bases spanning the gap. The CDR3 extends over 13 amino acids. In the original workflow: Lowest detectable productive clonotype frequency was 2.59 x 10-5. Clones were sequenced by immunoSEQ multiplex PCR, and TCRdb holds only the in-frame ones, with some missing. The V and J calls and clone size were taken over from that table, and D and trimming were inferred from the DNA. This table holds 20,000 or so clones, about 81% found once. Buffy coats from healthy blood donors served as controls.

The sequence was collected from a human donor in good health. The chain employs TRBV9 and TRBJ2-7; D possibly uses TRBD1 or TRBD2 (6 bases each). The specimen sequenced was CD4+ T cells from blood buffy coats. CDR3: CASSVGGGPEQYF. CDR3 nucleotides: TGTGCCAGCAGCGTAGGTGGGGGGCCCGAGCAGTACTTC.